Listed below are T cell receptor beta chains from one sample, sequenced in a study of response to subunit inactivated influenza vaccine. TCRdb ran MiXCR on the RT-PCR reads and lists one entry per CDR3 protein. The sample holds hundreds of thousands of distinct CDR3 sequences; about 11% are singletons and the top ten take roughly 10%. The starting material was PBMCs from blood, obtained on the day of vaccination. These receptors all stem from a man aged 50 to 60 who received an inactivated influenza vaccine. The CDR3 runs from the conserved cysteine through the conserved F or W. The order of the fields is V gene, J gene, clone size, CDR3 protein. Not every row has a clone size; where given, it reads once, few, many or a size class.

v_call: TRBV4-3
j_call: TRBJ2-3
clone_size: -
cdr3_aa: CASSLDRDRGQFDTQYF

v_call: TRBV20-1
j_call: TRBJ1-5
clone_size: -
cdr3_aa: CSAIDRAQQPQHF

v_call: TRBV28
j_call: TRBJ2-1
clone_size: -
cdr3_aa: CASKEAGLPINNEQFF

v_call: TRBV9
j_call: TRBJ2-3
clone_size: many
cdr3_aa: CASSSRLAGVLGDTQYF

v_call: TRBV15
j_call: TRBJ1-5
clone_size: -
cdr3_aa: CATSRAEHSQPQHF

v_call: TRBV11-2
j_call: TRBJ2-7
clone_size: few
cdr3_aa: CASSLDTLRYRESYEQYF

v_call: TRBV27
j_call: TRBJ2-6
clone_size: -
cdr3_aa: CASSKTGALSGANVLTF

v_call: TRBV12-3/TRBV12-4
j_call: TRBJ1-2
clone_size: -
cdr3_aa: CASSLRQVNYGYTF

v_call: TRBV5-6
j_call: TRBJ2-1
clone_size: many
cdr3_aa: CASSFGVNAIDEQFF

v_call: TRBV29-1
j_call: TRBJ2-2
clone_size: many
cdr3_aa: CSISSRTNTGELFF

v_call: TRBV5-1
j_call: TRBJ1-1
clone_size: many
cdr3_aa: CASSFTEMNTEAFF

v_call: TRBV10-3
j_call: TRBJ2-3
clone_size: -
cdr3_aa: CAISAQTIGSTDTQYF

v_call: TRBV27
j_call: TRBJ2-5
clone_size: -
cdr3_aa: CASSLYGRLQETQYF

v_call: TRBV5-1
j_call: TRBJ2-7
clone_size: few
cdr3_aa: CASSLSSANYEQYF

v_call: TRBV9
j_call: TRBJ2-1
clone_size: -
cdr3_aa: CASSVAGTGGSEQFF

v_call: TRBV6-5
j_call: TRBJ2-1
clone_size: -
cdr3_aa: CASSYSSGRANGNEQFF

v_call: TRBV12-3/TRBV12-4
j_call: TRBJ2-7
clone_size: few
cdr3_aa: CASSLRANYEQYF

v_call: TRBV7-8
j_call: TRBJ2-7
clone_size: -
cdr3_aa: CASSRGTSGILTYEQYF

v_call: TRBV7-3
j_call: TRBJ2-7
clone_size: few
cdr3_aa: CASSLYPGNYEQYF

v_call: TRBV7-9
j_call: TRBJ2-1
clone_size: -
cdr3_aa: CASSSPRGGPAQFF

v_call: TRBV6-1
j_call: TRBJ1-2
clone_size: -
cdr3_aa: CATLKSGEYGYTF

v_call: TRBV11-2
j_call: TRBJ2-5
clone_size: few
cdr3_aa: CASSLVVSTGTFRETQYF

v_call: TRBV5-1
j_call: TRBJ2-2
clone_size: -
cdr3_aa: CASSLGPTGDTGELFF

v_call: TRBV6-1
j_call: TRBJ1-3
clone_size: many
cdr3_aa: CASSHRDTSGNTIYF

v_call: TRBV20-1
j_call: TRBJ2-7
clone_size: few
cdr3_aa: CSARDLGYQDSSSYEQYF

v_call: TRBV20-1
j_call: TRBJ2-1
clone_size: -
cdr3_aa: CSAPRRTDNEQFF

v_call: TRBV7-2
j_call: TRBJ1-3
clone_size: -
cdr3_aa: CASGLGRFSGNTIYF

v_call: TRBV5-5
j_call: TRBJ2-1
clone_size: few
cdr3_aa: CASSLVEQGDNEQFF

v_call: TRBV21-1
j_call: TRBJ2-3
clone_size: many
cdr3_aa: CASSRGGPGDTQYF

v_call: TRBV4-3
j_call: TRBJ2-5
clone_size: few
cdr3_aa: CASSQEPSGRGETQYF

v_call: TRBV28
j_call: TRBJ2-7
clone_size: -
cdr3_aa: CASSLLGDSSYEQYF

v_call: TRBV28
j_call: TRBJ2-3
clone_size: few
cdr3_aa: CASSFKRSTDTQYF

v_call: TRBV24-1
j_call: TRBJ2-1
clone_size: -
cdr3_aa: CATGTGPPRGEQFF

v_call: TRBV27
j_call: TRBJ2-2
clone_size: -
cdr3_aa: CASSFQLAENTGELFF

v_call: TRBV7-2
j_call: TRBJ1-4
clone_size: -
cdr3_aa: CASSNGLGQRNEKLFF

v_call: TRBV20-1
j_call: TRBJ2-1
clone_size: once
cdr3_aa: CSAREPGLAGGEQFF

v_call: TRBV20-1
j_call: TRBJ1-3
clone_size: -
cdr3_aa: CSASPKGSFSGNTIYF

v_call: TRBV12-3/TRBV12-4
j_call: TRBJ2-5
clone_size: -
cdr3_aa: CASRETSGVQETQYF

v_call: TRBV27
j_call: TRBJ2-1
clone_size: -
cdr3_aa: CASIRNGEQFF

v_call: TRBV11-2
j_call: TRBJ2-5
clone_size: few
cdr3_aa: CASSLARSGGGTQYF

v_call: TRBV12-3/TRBV12-4
j_call: TRBJ1-2
clone_size: -
cdr3_aa: CASSLETSGGYGYTF

v_call: TRBV12-3/TRBV12-4
j_call: TRBJ2-7
clone_size: many
cdr3_aa: CASTDRQTQQYF

v_call: TRBV5-5
j_call: TRBJ2-1
clone_size: many
cdr3_aa: CASSPRGGEQFF

v_call: TRBV28
j_call: TRBJ2-5
clone_size: few
cdr3_aa: CASRTGGGEEETQYF

v_call: TRBV20-1
j_call: TRBJ2-5
clone_size: -
cdr3_aa: CSARDLLGGHPYQETQYF

v_call: TRBV7-8
j_call: TRBJ2-1
clone_size: -
cdr3_aa: CASSLAGTRKTNEQFF

v_call: TRBV7-2
j_call: TRBJ2-5
clone_size: many
cdr3_aa: CASSFGGTHEETQYF

v_call: TRBV29-1
j_call: TRBJ2-7
clone_size: -
cdr3_aa: CSAVEPDRGLGEQYF